A selection of T cell receptor beta chains follows, all from one sample in a study of blood T cell repertoires in COVID-19. Sequencing was performed with immunoSEQ multiplex PCR; in TCRdb, only in-frame clones are kept and a portion is missing. Here the sample spans 200,000 or so clones, under 90% being singletons. The sequencing sample was made of peripheral blood. The receptors shown here come from a man at least 80 years old with acute or convalescent COVID-19. CDR3s leave out the opening cysteine and the closing phenylalanine or tryptophan. Clone size is shown for a subset of rows, as once, few, many or a class of expanded clone.

v_call	clone_size	j_call	cdr3_aa
TRBV20-1	.	TRBJ1-5	SAGQQGNQH
TRBV29-1	.	TRBJ1-2	SVGGQTGYT
TRBV27	.	TRBJ2-3	ASSSYRTSGSGNTQY
TRBV5-5	.	TRBJ2-3	ASSLGKLADTDTQY
TRBV2	.	TRBJ1-5	ASSGGGAGQPQH
TRBV9	.	TRBJ2-7	ASRVPGTSGISCYEQY
TRBV4-1	.	TRBJ2-3	ASSQQLADTQY
TRBV9	.	TRBJ2-2	ASSADISGELF
TRBV6-6	.	TRBJ1-1	ASSPPTGAGTEAF
TRBV2	.	TRBJ1-6	ASREETAFNNSPLH
TRBV5-1	.	TRBJ2-3	ASRRDTDTQY
TRBV18	.	TRBJ2-7	ASSGTGSSYEQY
TRBV24-1	once	TRBJ2-1	ATSEPAASGRVEQF
TRBV6-5	.	TRBJ2-5	ASSPQGRETQY
TRBV19	.	TRBJ2-7	ASSMTVSYEQY